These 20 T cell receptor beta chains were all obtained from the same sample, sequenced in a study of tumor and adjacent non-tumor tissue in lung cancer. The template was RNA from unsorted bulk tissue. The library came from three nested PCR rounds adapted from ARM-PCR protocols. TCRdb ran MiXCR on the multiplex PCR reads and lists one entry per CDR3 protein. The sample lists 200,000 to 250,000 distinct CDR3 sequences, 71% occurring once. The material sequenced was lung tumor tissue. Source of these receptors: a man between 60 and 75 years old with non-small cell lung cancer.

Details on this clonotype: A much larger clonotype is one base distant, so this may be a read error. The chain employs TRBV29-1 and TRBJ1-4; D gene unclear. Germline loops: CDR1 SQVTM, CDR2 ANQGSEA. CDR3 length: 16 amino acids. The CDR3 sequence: CSVEEAVGRLNEKLLF. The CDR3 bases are TGCAGCGTTGAAGAAGCCGTGGGCAGATTGAATGAAAAACTGTTATTT.

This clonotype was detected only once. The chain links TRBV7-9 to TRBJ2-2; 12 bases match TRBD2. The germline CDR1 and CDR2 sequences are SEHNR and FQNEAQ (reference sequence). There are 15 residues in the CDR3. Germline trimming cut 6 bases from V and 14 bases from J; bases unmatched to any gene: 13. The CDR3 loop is CASRGLAGSAEDLFF. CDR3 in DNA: TGTGCCAGCAGAGGACTAGCGGGGTCCGCCGAGGACCTGTTTTTT.

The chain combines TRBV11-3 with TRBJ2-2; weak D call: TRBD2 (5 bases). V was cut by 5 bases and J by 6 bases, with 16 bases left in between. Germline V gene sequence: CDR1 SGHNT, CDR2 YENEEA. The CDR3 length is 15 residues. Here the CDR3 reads CASSPSGAEPGELFF. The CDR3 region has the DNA TGTGCCAGCAGCCCCTCCGGAGCGGAGCCCGGGGAGCTGTTTTTT.

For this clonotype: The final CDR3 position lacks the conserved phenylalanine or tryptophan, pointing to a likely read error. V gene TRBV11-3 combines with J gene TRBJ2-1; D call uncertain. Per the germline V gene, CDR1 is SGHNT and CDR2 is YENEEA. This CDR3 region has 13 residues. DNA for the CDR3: TGTGCCAGCAGGATTAGCTCCTACAATGGGCAGTTCTTA. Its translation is CASRISSYNGQFL.

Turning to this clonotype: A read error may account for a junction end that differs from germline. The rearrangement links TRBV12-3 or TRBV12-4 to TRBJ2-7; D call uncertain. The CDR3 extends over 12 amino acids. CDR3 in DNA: TGTGCCAACAGTTTTTCCGTGGGCGAGCAGTACTTC. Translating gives CANSFSVGEQYF.

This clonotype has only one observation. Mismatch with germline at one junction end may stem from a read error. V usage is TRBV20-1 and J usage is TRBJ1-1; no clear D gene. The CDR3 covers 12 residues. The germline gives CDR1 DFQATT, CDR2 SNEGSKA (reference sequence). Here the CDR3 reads CSAIRVGTEAVF. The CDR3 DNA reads TGCAGTGCTATCCGGGTCGGCACTGAAGCTGTCTTT.

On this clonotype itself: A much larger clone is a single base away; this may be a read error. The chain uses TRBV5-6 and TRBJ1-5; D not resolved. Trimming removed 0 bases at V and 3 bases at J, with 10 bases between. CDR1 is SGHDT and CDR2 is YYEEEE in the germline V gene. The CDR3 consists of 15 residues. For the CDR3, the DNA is TGTGCCAGCAGCTTGGATGGGAGCGACAATCAGCCCCAGCATTTT. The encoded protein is CASSLDGSDNQPQHF.

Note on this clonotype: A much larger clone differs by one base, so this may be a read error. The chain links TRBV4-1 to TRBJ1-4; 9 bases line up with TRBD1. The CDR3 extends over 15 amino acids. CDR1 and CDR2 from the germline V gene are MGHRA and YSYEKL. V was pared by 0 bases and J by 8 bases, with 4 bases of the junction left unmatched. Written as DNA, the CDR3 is TGCGCCAGCAGCCAAGACTGGACAGGGGACGAAAAACTGTTTTTT. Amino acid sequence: CASSQDWTGDEKLFF.

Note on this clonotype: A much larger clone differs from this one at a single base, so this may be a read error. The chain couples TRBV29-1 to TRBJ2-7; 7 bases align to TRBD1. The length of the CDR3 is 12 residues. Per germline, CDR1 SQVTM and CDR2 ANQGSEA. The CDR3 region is CSVGQSAYGQYF. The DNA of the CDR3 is TGCAGCGTGGGACAGAGCGCCTACGGGCAGTACTTC.

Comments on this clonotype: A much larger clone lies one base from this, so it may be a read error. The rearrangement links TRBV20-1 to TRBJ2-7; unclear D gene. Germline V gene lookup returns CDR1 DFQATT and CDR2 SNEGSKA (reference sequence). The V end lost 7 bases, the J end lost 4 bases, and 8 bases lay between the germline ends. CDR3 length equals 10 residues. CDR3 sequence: CSVWGYEQYF. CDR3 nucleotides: TGCAGTGTCTGGGGTTACGAGCAGTACTTC.

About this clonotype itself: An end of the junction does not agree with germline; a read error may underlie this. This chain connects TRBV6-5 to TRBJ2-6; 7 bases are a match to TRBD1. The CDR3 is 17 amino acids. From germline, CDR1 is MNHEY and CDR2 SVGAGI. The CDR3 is CAGSFGIGGSWANVLTF. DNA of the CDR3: TGTGCCGGCAGTTTCGGGATAGGGGGCTCTTGGGCCAACGTCCTGACTTTC.

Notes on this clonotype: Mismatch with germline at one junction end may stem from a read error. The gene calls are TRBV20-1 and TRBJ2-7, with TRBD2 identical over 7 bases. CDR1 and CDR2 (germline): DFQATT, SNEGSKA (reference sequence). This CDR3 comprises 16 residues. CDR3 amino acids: CSARGLADTFYYEQYF. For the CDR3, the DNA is TGCAGTGCTAGGGGGCTAGCGGACACCTTCTACTACGAACAGTACTTC.

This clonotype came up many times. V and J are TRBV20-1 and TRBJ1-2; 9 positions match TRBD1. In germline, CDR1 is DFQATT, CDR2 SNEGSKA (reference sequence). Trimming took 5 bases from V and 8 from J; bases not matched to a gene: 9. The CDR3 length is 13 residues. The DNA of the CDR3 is TGCAGTGCTCAACCCGGGACAGGGAGGGGCTACACCTTC. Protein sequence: CSAQPGTGRGYTF.

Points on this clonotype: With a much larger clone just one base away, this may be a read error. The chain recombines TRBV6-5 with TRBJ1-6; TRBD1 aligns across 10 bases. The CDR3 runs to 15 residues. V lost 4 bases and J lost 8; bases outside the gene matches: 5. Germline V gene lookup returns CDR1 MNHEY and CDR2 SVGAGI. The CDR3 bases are TGTGCCAGCAGTTCTCGGGGGACAGGGGATTCACCCCTCCACTTT. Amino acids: CASSSRGTGDSPLHF.

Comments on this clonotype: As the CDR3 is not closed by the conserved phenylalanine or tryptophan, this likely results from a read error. The CDR3: CAGSLARGLVQEIQYL. CDR3 nucleotide sequence: TGTGCCGGCAGCTTAGCGCGGGGGCTAGTCCAAGAGATCCAGTACTTA. The chain joins TRBV11-1 to TRBJ2-5, with a tentative D call TRBD2 (7 bases). There are 16 residues in the CDR3. Germline V CDR1 and CDR2: SGHAT, FQDESV (reference sequence).

This chain's CDR3 is CASSVNPTPLNTEAFF. CDR3 nucleotides: TGCGCCAGCAGTGTAAACCCGACACCCTTGAACACTGAAGCTTTCTTT. The chain combines TRBV10-1 with TRBJ1-1; D gene unclear. Trimming shortened V by 4 bases and J by 0 bases, and 15 bases separated the two germline ends. Germline V CDR1 and CDR2: WNHNN, SYGVQD (reference sequence). This CDR3 has 16 residues.

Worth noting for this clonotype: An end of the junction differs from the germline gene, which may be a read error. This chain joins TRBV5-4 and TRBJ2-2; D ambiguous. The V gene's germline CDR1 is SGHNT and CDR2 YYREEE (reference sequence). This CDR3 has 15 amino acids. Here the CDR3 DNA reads TGTACCAGCAGCTTGGCCAGTAGATCCCCCGGGGAGCTGTTTTTT. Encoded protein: CTSSLASRSPGELFF.

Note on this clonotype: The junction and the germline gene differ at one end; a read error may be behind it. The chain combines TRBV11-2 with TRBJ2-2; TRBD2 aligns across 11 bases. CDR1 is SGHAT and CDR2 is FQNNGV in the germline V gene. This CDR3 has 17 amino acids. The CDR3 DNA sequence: TGTGCCAGCAGCTTAGCTAGCGGGGGGATGAACACCGGGGAGCTGTATTTT. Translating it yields CASSLASGGMNTGELYF.

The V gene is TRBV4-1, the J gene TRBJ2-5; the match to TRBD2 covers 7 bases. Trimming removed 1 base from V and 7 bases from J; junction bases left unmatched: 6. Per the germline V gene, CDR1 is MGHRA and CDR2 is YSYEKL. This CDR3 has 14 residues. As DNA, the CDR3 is TGCGCCAGCAGCCAAGCAATGGGGGAGGGGACCCAGTACTTC. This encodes CASSQAMGEGTQYF.

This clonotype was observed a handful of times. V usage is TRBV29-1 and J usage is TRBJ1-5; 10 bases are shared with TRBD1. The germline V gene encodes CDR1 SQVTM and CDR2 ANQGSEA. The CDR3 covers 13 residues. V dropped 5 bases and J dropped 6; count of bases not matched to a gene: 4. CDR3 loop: CSVPDRGAQPQHF. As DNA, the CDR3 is TGCAGCGTTCCGGACAGGGGGGCTCAGCCCCAGCATTTT.